This T cell receptor beta chain originates from a study of spatial heterogeneity in lung cancer. The V and J ends lost 4 bases and 1 base respectively, with 11 bases between them. This CDR3 spans 14 amino acids. Per the germline V gene, CDR1 is SGHRS and CDR2 is YFSETQ. The sample's time point: blood at routine non-recurrence follow-up after resection. A distinct unique molecular identifier was carried by each TCR cDNA molecule. TCRdb re-analysed the 5' RACE reads in MiXCR, keeping a single row per CDR3 protein. Of over 85,000 distinct CDR3 sequences listed, 15% to 20% are singletons. The chain employs TRBV5-1 and TRBJ2-5; possibly TRBD1 for D (5 bases). The sample here was PBMCs, taken at follow-up. This sequence originates from a male donor with early-stage non-small cell lung cancer. The CDR3 loop is CASSPGHRQETQYF. The CDR3 region has the DNA TGCGCCAGCAGCCCTGGACATCGCCAAGAGACCCAGTACTTC.